The 7 T cell receptor beta chains in this list originate from one sample, sequenced in a study of neoadjuvant anti-PD-1 for oral cavity cancer. Libraries were prepared by immunoSEQ multiplex PCR; TCRdb keeps only in-frame clonotypes and omits some of them. The sample yields approximately 13,000 clones, over 55% seen once. Specified time point: after neoadjuvant nivolumab, at surgical resection. The source material was PBMCs, sampled after nivolumab (anti-PD-1) treatment. These receptors were collected from a person between 35 and 79 years old with oral cavity squamous cell carcinoma.

This sequence joins TRBV7-8 and TRBJ1-2; 10 positions match TRBD1. Losses at the gene ends were 6 bases for V and 8 bases for J; bases not matched to a gene: 6. Germline V gene lookup returns CDR1 SGHVS and CDR2 FQNEAQ. This CDR3 has 13 amino acids. Written as DNA, the CDR3 is TGTGCCAGCAGGACCGGGACAGGGGACGGCTACACCTTC. Amino acid sequence: CASRTGTGDGYTF.

The DNA of the CDR3 is TGTGCCAGTACCCCCAGCGGGTACGGCGAGCAGTACTTC. This encodes CASTPSGYGEQYF. The chain combines TRBV19 with TRBJ2-7; D may be TRBD2 (6 bases). From germline, CDR1 is LNHDA and CDR2 SQIVND (reference sequence). The CDR3 has 13 amino acids. Deletions cut 7 bases from V and 6 bases from J, with 16 bases between.

The chain couples TRBV6-1 to TRBJ2-7; the D is unclear. The CDR3 is 15 amino acids. The germline V and J ends were trimmed by 1 base and 7 bases, with 17 bases remaining between them. The germline CDR1 and CDR2 sequences are MNHNS and SASEGT. CDR3 in amino acids: CASSEEWTVGREQYF. The CDR3 DNA follows: TGTGCCAGCAGTGAAGAGTGGACCGTAGGTAGAGAGCAGTACTTC.

The chain uses TRBV6-1 and TRBJ1-5; D unresolved. Trimming left V 7 bases short and J 6 bases short, with 19 bases between. Looked up from germline, CDR1 is MNHNS and CDR2 is SASEGT. The CDR3 runs 15 residues. CDR3 in DNA: TGTGCCAGCATTCCCACCGGCTCCTTAGCTCAGCCCCAGCATTTT. It is translated as CASIPTGSLAQPQHF.

The genes are TRBV6-5 and TRBJ1-1; D perhaps matches TRBD1 (6 bases). This CDR3 has 14 residues. In germline, CDR1 is MNHEY, CDR2 SVGAGI. The V gene lost 6 bases and the J gene lost 3 bases, with 14 bases spanning the gap. The chain's CDR3 is CASSTGSRDTEAFF. In DNA form, the CDR3 reads TGTGCCAGCAGCACAGGGTCAAGAGACACTGAAGCTTTCTTT.

This chain uses TRBV5-1 with TRBJ2-3; 7 nucleotides line up with TRBD1. The CDR3 spans 14 residues. V shed 2 bases, J shed 5 bases, and the junction held 5 bases outside the gene matches. The germline gives CDR1 SGHRS, CDR2 YFSETQ. The CDR3 spells CASSFIQGQDTQYF. The CDR3 region has the DNA TGCGCCAGCAGCTTCATACAGGGGCAAGATACGCAGTATTTT.

This chain uses TRBV4-1 with TRBJ2-3; D gene unclear. The germline V gene encodes CDR1 MGHRA and CDR2 YSYEKL. Trimming removed 4 bases from V and 2 bases from J, with 10 bases in between. The CDR3 sequence is 14 residues long. DNA of the CDR3: TGCGCCAGCAGCCCGGCGGCTACCACAGATACGCAGTATTTT. Its translation: CASSPAATTDTQYF.